This note documents a single T cell receptor (beta chain) sequence. The germline V gene encodes CDR1 MNHEY and CDR2 SMNVEV (reference sequence). The V segment lost 4 bases and the J segment 9 bases; nucleotides outside the gene matches: 3. This CDR3 spans 14 amino acids. The data are from a study of blood T cell repertoires in COVID-19. For the study at large: In each case, the material was cDNA or gDNA derived from T cells, B-cell-depleted T cells, or PBMCs.

Authors' data handling: It was from reference gene primer amplification that nucleated cell counts were estimated. Some clones are missing from TCRdb's copy, which holds only in-frame ones; the method was immunoSEQ multiplex PCR. Clone size and the V and J calls come from that table; the DNA yielded D and trimming. The repertoire holds roughly 230,000 clones, with around 90% as singletons. The V call is TRBV27, the J call TRBJ1-6; 10 bases agree with TRBD1. The sequenced material came from peripheral blood. The clonotype comes from a young man with COVID-19, enrolled during active disease. The CDR3 reads CASSSGQGSSPLHF. The CDR3 coding sequence is TGTGCCAGCAGTTCGGGACAGGGGAGTTCACCCCTCCACTTT.